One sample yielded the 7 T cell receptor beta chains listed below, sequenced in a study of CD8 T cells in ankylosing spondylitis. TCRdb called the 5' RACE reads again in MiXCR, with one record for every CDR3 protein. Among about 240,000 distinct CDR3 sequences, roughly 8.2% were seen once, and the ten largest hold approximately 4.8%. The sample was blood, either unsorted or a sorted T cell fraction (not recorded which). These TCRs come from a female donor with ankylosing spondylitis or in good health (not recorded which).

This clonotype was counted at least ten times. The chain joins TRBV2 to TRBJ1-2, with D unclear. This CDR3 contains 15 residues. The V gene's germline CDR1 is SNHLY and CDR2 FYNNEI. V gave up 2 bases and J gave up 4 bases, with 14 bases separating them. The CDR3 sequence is CASSEFQVEVYGYTF. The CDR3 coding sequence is TGTGCCAGCAGTGAATTCCAGGTGGAAGTCTATGGCTACACCTTC.

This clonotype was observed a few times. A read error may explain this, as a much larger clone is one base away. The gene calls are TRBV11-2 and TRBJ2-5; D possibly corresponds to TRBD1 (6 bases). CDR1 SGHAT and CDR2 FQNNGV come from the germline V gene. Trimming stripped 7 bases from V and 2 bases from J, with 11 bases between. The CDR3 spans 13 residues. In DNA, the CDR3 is TGTGCCAGCAACACAGGGAGTCAAGAGACCCAGTACTTC. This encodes CASNTGSQETQYF.

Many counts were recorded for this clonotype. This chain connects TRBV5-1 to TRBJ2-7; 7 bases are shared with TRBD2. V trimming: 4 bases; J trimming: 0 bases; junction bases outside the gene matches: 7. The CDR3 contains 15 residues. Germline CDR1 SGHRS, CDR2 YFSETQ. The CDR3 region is CASSQHSSGSYEQYF. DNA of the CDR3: TGCGCCAGCAGCCAACATTCTAGCGGCTCCTACGAGCAGTACTTC. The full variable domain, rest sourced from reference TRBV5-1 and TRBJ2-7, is KAGVTQTPRYLIKTRGQQVTLSCSPISGHRSVSWYQQTPGQGLQFLFEYFSETQRNKGNFPGRFSGRQFSNSRSEMNVSTLELGDSALYLCASSQHSSGSYEQYFGPGTRLTVT.

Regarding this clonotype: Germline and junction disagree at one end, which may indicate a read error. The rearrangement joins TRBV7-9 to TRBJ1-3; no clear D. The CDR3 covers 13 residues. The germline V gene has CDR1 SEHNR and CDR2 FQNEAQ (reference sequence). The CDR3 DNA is TGTGTCAGCAGCCAGTCCTCTGGAAACACCATATATTTT. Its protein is CVSSQSSGNTIYF.

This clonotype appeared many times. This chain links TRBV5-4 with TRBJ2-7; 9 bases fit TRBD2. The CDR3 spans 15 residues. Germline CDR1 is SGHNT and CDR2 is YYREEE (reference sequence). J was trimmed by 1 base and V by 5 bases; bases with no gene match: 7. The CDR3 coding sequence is TGTGCCAGCAGTTTGACTAGCGGTCCTTCCTACGAGCAGTACTTC. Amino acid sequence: CASSLTSGPSYEQYF.

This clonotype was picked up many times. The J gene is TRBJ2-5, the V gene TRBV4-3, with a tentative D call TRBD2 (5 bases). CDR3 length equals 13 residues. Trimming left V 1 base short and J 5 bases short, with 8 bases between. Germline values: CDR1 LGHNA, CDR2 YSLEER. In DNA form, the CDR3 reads TGCGCCAGCAGCCAAGCGGGAACTGAGACCCAGTACTTC. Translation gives CASSQAGTETQYF.

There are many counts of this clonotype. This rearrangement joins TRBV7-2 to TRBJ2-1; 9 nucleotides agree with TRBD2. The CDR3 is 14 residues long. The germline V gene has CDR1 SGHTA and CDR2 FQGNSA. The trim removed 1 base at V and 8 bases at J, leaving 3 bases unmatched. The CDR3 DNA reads TGTGCCAGCAGCTTAGGCGGGAGGGTCGATGAGCAGTTCTTC. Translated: CASSLGGRVDEQFF.